This paragraph covers one T cell receptor beta chain sequence. Germline CDR1 and CDR2: SGHRS and YFSETQ. The length of the CDR3 is 13 residues. V lost 5 bases and J 8 bases, leaving 16 bases between the germline ends. The data were obtained in a study of T cells in Graves' hyperthyroidism and ophthalmopathy. Each diagnosis was grounded in clinical symptoms, serum thyroxine and TRAb, thyroid ultrasound, and orbital computed tomography. The PBMCs had their origin in roughly 9.8 ml of fresh peripheral blood. Amplification of TCR beta CDR3 regions used RNA as the template. The HTBI primer set was used in a first-round RT-PCR of the TCR CDR3. TCRdb fed the multiplex PCR reads into MiXCR, producing one record per CDR3 protein. The table shows approximately 600,000 distinct CDR3 sequences, with about a fifth occurring only once.

Sequenced: blood. This receptor was obtained from a man aged 25 to 40 with Graves' ophthalmopathy. The chain has TRBV5-1 and TRBJ1-2; D is perhaps TRBD1 (5 bases). The CDR3 is CASRIDRSNGYTF. As DNA, the CDR3 is TGCGCCAGCAGGATCGACAGATCCAACGGCTACACCTTC.